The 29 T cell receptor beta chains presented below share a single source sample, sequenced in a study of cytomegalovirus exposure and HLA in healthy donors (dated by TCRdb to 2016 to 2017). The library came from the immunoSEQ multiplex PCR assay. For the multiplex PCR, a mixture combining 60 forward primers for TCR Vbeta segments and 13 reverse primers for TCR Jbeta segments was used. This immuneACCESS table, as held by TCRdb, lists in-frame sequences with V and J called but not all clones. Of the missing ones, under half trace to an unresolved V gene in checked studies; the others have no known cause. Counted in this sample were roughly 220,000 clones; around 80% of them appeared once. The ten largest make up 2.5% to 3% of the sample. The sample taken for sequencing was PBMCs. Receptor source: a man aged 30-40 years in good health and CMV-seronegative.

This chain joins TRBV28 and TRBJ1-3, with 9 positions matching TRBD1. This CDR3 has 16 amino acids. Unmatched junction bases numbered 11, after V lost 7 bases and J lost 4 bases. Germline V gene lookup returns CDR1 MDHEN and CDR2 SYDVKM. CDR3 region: CASTQPGQGTGNTIYF. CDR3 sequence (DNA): TGTGCCAGCACCCAACCGGGACAGGGAACGGGAAACACCATATATTTT.

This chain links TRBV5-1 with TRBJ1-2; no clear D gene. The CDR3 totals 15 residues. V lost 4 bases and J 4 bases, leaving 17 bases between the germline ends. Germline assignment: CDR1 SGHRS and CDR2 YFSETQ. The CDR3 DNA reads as TGCGCCAGCAGCCTAAACTCCGTATCGAGCTATGGCTACACCTTC. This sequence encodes CASSLNSVSSYGYTF.

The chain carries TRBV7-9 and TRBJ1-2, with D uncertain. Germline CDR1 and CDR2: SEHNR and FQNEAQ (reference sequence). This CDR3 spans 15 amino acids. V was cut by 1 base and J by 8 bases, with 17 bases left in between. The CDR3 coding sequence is TGTGCCAGCAGCTTAGGTCCTGGGCTTTTCGGAGGCTACACCTTC. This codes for CASSLGPGLFGGYTF.

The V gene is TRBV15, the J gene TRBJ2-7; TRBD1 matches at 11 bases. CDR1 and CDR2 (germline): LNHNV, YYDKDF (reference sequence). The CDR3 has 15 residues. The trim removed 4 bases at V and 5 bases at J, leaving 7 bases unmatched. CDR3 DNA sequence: TGTGCCACCAGCACTCGGACAGGGGGCGGGAACGAGCAGTACTTC. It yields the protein CATSTRTGGGNEQYF.

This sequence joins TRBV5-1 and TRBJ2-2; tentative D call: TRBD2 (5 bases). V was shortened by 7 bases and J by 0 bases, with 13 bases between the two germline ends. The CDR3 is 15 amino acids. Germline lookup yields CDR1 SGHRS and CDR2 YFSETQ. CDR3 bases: TGCGCCAGCTACCGGGGAGCAGCGAACACCGGGGAGCTGTTTTTT. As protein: CASYRGAANTGELFF.

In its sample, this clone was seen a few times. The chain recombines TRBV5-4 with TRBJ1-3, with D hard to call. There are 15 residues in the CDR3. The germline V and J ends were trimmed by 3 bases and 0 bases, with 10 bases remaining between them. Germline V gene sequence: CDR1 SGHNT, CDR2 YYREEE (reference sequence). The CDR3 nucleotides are TGTGCCAGCAGCTCCCAGTCCTTCTCTGGAAACACCATATATTTT. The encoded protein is CASSSQSFSGNTIYF. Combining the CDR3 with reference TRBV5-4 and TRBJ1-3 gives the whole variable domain ETGVTQSPTHLIKTRGQQVTLRCSSQSGHNTVSWYQQALGQGPQFIFQYYREEENGRGNFPPRFSGLQFPNYSSELNVNALELDDSALYLCASSSQSFSGNTIYFGEGSWLTVV.

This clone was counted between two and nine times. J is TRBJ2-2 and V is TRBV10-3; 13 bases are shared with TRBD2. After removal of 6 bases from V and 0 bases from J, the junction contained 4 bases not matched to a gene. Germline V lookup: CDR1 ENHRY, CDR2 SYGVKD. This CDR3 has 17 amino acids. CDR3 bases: TGTGCCATCAGGGAGACTAGCGGGGGGACGAACACCGGGGAGCTGTTTTTT. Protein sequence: CAIRETSGGTNTGELFF.

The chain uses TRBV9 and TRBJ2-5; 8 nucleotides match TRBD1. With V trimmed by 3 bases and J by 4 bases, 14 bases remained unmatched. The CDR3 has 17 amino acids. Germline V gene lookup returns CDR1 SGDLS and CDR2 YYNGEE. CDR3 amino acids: CASSAGQGRAGGETQYF. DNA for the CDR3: TGTGCCAGCAGCGCCGGACAGGGACGGGCCGGAGGAGAGACCCAGTACTTC.

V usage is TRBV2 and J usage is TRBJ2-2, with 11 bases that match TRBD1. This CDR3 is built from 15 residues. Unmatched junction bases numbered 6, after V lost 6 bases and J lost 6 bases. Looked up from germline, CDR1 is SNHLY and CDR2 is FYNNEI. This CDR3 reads CASRRTGGSAGELFF. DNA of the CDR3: TGTGCCAGCAGAAGGACAGGGGGCTCGGCCGGGGAGCTGTTTTTT.

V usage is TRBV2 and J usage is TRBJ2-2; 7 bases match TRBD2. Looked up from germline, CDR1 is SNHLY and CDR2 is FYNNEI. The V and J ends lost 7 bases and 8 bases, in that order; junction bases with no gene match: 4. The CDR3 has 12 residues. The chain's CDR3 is CASKRGGGELFF. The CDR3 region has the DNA TGTGCCAGCAAAAGGGGAGGGGGGGAGCTGTTTTTT.

The CDR3 nucleotides read TGTGCCAGCAGCTTAACAGGACAGCGTGAAAAACTGTTTTTT. Translating it yields CASSLTGQREKLFF. The J gene is TRBJ1-4, the V gene TRBV11-2; D possibly corresponds to TRBD1 (6 bases). The CDR3 is made up of 14 amino acids. V shed 2 bases and J shed 7 bases, with 11 bases lying between them. Germline assignment: CDR1 SGHAT and CDR2 FQNNGV. Based on the CDR3 plus reference TRBV11-2 and TRBJ1-4, the full variable domain is EAGVAQSPRYKIIEKRQSVAFWCNPISGHATLYWYQQILGQGPKLLIQFQNNGVVDDSQLPKDRFSAERLKGVDSTLKIQPAKLEDSAVYLCASSLTGQREKLFFGSGTQLSVL.

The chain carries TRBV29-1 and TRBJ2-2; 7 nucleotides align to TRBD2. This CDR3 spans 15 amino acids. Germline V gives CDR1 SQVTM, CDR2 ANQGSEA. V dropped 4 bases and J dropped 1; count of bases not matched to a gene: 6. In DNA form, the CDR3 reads TGCAGCGTTGGGTCTAGCGGATTGAACACCGGGGAGCTGTTTTTT. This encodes CSVGSSGLNTGELFF.

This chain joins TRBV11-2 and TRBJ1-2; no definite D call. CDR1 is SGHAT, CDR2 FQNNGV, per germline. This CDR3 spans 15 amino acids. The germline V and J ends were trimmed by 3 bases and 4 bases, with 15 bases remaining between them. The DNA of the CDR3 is TGTGCCAGCAGCTTGGGCAGCATGAGTGGCTATGGCTACACCTTC. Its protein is CASSLGSMSGYGYTF.

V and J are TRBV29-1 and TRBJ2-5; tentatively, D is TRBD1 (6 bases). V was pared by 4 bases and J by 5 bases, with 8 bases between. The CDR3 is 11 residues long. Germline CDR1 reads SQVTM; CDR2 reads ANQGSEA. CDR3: CSVGTVETQYF. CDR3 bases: TGCAGCGTTGGGACAGTGGAGACCCAGTACTTC.

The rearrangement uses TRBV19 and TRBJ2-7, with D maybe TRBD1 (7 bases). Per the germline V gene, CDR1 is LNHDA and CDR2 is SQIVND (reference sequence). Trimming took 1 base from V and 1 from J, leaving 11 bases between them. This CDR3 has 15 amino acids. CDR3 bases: TGTGCCAGTAGTATAGCGGCAGGGGGGTCCTACGAGCAGTACTTC. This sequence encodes CASSIAAGGSYEQYF.

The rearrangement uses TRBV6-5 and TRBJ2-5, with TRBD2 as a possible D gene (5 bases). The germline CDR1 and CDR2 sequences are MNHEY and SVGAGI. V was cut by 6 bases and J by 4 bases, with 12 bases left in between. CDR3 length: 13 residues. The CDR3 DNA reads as TGTGCCAGCAGCCGATGGGCGGGAGAGACCCAGTACTTC. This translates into CASSRWAGETQYF.

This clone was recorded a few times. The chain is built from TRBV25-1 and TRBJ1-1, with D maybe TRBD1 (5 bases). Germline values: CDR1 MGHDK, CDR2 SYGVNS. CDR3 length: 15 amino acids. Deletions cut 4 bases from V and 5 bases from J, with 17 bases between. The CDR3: CASSVPGGSRTEAFF. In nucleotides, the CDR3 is TGTGCCAGCAGTGTCCCTGGGGGGTCGAGGACTGAAGCTTTCTTT. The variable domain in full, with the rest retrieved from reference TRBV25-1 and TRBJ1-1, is EADIYQTPRYLVIGTGKKITLECSQTMGHDKMYWYQQDPGMELHLIHYSYGVNSTEKGDLSSESTVSRIRTEHFPLTLESARPSHTSQYLCASSVPGGSRTEAFFGQGTRLTVV.

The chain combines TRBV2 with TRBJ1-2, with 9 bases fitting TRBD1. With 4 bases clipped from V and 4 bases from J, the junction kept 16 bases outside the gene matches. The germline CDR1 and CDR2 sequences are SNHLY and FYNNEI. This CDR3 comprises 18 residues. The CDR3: CASSGGPDRGILGYGYTF. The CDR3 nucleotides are TGTGCCAGCAGTGGGGGACCAGACAGGGGGATTTTAGGCTATGGCTACACCTTC.

CDR3 residues: CASSSYGGPGDTQYF. DNA of the CDR3: TGTGCCAGCAGCTCGTACGGGGGGCCTGGAGATACGCAGTATTTT. The chain joins TRBV7-3 to TRBJ2-3, with D possibly TRBD2 on 7 matching bases. Germline V gene lookup returns CDR1 SGHTA and CDR2 FQGTGA. The length of the CDR3 is 15 residues. The V end was cut by 4 bases, the J end by 5 bases, with 16 bases between.

CDR3 region: CASSSGLGDTEAFF. DNA of the CDR3: TGTGCCAGCAGCTCGGGACTGGGGGACACTGAAGCTTTCTTT. The rearrangement joins TRBV11-1 to TRBJ1-1; tentative D call: TRBD1 (5 bases). CDR3 size: 14 residues. Germline lookup yields CDR1 SGHAT and CDR2 FQDESV (reference sequence). V was pared by 4 bases and J by 3 bases, with 12 bases between.

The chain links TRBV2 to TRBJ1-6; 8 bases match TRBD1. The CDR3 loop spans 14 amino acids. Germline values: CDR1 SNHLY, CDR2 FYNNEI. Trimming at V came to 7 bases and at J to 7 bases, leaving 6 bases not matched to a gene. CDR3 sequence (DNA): TGTGCCAGCAAGAGTGGGACAGGCAATTCACCCCTCCACTTT. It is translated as CASKSGTGNSPLHF.

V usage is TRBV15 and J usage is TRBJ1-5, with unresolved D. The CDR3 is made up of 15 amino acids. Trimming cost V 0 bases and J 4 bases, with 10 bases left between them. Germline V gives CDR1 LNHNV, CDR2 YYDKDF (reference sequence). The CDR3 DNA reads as TGTGCCACCAGCAGAGATGGGAGGGATAATCAGCCCCAGCATTTT. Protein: CATSRDGRDNQPQHF.

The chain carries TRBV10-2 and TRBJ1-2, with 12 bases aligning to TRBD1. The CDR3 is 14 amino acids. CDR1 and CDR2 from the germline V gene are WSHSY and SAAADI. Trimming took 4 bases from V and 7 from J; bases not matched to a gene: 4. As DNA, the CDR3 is TGCGCCAGCAGTGGGGGACAGGGGGCTGGTGGCTACACCTTC. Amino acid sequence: CASSGGQGAGGYTF.

CDR3 sequence (DNA): TGCGCCAGCAGCTTGAAGGGGGTTTCAGCGGGGGAATTGAACAATGAGCAGTTCTTC. This translates into CASSLKGVSAGELNNEQFF. The chain uses TRBV5-1 and TRBJ2-1; TRBD2 matches 8 bases. Looked up from germline, CDR1 is SGHRS and CDR2 is YFSETQ. Unmatched junction bases numbered 17, after V lost 1 base and J lost 5 bases. The CDR3 is made up of 19 amino acids.

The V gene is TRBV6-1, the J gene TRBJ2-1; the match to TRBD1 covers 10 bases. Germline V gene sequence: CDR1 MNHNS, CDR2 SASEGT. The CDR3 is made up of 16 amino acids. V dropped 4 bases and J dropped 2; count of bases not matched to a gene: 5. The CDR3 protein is CASSGPGTGAYNEQFF. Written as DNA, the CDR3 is TGTGCCAGCAGTGGCCCCGGGACAGGGGCCTACAATGAGCAGTTCTTC.

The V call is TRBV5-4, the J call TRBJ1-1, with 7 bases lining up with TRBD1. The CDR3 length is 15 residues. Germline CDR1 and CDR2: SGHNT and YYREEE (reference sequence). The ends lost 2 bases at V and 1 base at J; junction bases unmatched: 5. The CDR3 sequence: CASSLQGRGNTEAFF. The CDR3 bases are TGTGCCAGCAGCTTACAGGGGCGCGGGAACACTGAAGCTTTCTTT.

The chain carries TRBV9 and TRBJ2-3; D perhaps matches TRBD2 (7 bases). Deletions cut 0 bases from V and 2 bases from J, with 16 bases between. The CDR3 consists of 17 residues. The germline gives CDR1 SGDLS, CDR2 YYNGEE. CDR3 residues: CASSVGEGGVPTDTQYF. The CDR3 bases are TGTGCCAGCAGCGTAGGAGAGGGGGGGGTCCCCACAGATACGCAGTATTTT.

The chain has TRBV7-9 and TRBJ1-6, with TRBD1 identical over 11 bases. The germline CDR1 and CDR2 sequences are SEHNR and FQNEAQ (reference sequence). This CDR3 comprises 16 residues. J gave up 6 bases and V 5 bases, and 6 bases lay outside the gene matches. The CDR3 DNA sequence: TGTGCCAGCAGCCCGGGACAGGGGGATTTTAATTCACCCCTCCACTTT. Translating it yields CASSPGQGDFNSPLHF.

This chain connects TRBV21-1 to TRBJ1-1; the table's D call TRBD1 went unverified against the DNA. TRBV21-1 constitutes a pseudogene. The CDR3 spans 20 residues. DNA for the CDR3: TGTGCCAGCAGCAAATTGGGGACTCCGGGTTGCGGGACAGGGGGCACTGAAGCTTTCTTT. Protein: CASSKLGTPGCGTGGTEAFF.